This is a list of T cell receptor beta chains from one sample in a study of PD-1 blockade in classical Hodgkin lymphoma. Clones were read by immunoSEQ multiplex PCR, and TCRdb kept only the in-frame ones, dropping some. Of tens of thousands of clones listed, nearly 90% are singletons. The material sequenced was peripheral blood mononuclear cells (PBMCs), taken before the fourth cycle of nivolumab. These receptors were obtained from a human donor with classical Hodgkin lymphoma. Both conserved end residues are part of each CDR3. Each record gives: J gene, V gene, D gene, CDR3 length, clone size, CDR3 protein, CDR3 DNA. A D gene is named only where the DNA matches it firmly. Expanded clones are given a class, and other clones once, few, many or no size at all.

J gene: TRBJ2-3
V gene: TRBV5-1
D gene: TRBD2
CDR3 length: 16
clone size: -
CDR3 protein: CASSLRVSGDGDTQYF
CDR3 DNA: TGCGCCAGCAGCTTGCGAGTTAGCGGGGACGGAGATACGCAGTATTTT

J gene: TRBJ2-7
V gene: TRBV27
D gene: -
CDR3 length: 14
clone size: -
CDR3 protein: CAGPPGLRTYEQYF
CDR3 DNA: TGTGCCGGCCCTCCGGGGTTGAGGACCTACGAGCAGTACTTC

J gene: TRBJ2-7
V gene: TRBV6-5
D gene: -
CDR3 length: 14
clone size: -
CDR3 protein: CASSSVQVSYEQYF
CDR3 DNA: TGTGCCAGCAGTTCTGTACAGGTCTCCTACGAGCAGTACTTC

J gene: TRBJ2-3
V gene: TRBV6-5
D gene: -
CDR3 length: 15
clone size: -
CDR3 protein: CASSPGWGGTDTQYF
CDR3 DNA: TGTGCCAGCAGCCCCGGTTGGGGGGGCACAGATACGCAGTATTTT

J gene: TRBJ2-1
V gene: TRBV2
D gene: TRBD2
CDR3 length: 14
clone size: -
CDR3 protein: CASSEVGEGNEQFF
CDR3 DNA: TGTGCCAGCAGTGAAGTCGGGGAGGGCAATGAGCAGTTCTTC

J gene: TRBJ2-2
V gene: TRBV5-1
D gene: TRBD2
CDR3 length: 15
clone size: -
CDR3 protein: CASSPLGGAAGELFF
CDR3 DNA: TGCGCCAGCAGCCCTCTCGGGGGGGCGGCCGGGGAGCTGTTTTTT

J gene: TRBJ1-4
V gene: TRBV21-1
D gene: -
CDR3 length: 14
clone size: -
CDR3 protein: CASSKQVNNEKLFF
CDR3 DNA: TGTGCCAGCAGCAAACAGGTCAATAATGAAAAACTGTTTTTT

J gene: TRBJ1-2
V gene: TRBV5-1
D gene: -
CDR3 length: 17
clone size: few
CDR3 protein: CASSYPGEGAPYYGYTF
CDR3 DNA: TGCGCCAGCAGCTACCCAGGCGAAGGGGCCCCCTACTATGGCTACACCTTC

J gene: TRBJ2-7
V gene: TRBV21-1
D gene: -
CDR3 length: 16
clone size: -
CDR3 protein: CASSKKGPGNPYEQYF
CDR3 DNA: TGTGCCAGCAGCAAAAAAGGGCCAGGGAACCCCTACGAGCAGTACTTC

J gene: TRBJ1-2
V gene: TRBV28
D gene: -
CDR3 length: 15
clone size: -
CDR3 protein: CASSLLGGKDYGYTF
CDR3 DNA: TGTGCCAGCAGCCTGCTGGGCGGGAAAGACTATGGCTACACCTTC

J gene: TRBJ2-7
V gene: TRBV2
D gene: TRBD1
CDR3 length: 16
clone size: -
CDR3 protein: CASVTPPGTGFIEQYF
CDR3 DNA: TGTGCCAGCGTAACCCCGCCCGGGACAGGCTTTATCGAGCAGTACTTC

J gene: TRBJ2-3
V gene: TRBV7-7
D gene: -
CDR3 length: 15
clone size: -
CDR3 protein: CASSLELGSTDTQYF
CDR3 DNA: TGTGCCAGCAGCTTAGAATTGGGCAGCACAGATACGCAGTATTTT

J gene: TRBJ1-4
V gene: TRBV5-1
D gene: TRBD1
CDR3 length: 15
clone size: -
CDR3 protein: CASSVTGTGNEKLFF
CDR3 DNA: TGCGCCAGCAGCGTTACCGGGACAGGGAACGAAAAACTGTTTTTT

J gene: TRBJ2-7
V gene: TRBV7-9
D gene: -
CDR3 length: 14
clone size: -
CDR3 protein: CASSFPGAVGEQYF
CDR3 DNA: TGTGCCAGCAGCTTCCCCGGGGCTGTAGGAGAGCAGTACTTC

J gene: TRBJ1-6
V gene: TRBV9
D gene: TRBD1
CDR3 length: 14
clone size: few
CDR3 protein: CASSGTGEVSPLHF
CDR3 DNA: TGTGCCAGCAGCGGGACAGGGGAAGTATCACCCCTCCACTTT

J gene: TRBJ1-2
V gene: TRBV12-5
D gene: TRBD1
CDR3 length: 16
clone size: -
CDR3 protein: CASGLAPWDRGNGYTF
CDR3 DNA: TGTGCTAGTGGTTTGGCCCCCTGGGACAGGGGAAATGGCTACACCTTC

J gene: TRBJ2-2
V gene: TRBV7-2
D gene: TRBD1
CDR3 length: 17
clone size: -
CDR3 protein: CASSFDRVTPNTGELFF
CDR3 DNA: TGTGCCAGCAGCTTTGACAGGGTGACACCGAACACCGGGGAGCTGTTTTTT

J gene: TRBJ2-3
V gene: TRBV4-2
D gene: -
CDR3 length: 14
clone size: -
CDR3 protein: CASSQDLAPDTQYF
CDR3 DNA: TGTGCCAGCAGCCAAGATCTAGCCCCCGATACGCAGTATTTT

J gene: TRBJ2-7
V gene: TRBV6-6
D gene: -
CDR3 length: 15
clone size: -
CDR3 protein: CASSYSQGLKNEQYF
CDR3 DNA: TGTGCCAGCAGTTACTCGCAGGGGTTAAAAAACGAGCAGTACTTC

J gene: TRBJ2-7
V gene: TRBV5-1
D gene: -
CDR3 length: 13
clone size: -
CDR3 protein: CASSVDGPYEQYF
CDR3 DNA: TGCGCCAGCTCGGTGGACGGACCCTACGAGCAGTACTTC

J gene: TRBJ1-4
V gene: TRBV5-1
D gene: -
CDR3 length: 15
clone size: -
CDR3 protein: CASSLGRGGAEKLFF
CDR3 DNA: TGCGCCAGCAGCTTGGGTAGGGGAGGTGCGGAAAAACTGTTTTTT

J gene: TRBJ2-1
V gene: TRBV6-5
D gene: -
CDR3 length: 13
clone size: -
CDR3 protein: CASRKQGFDEQFF
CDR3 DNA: TGTGCCAGCAGGAAACAGGGTTTTGATGAGCAGTTCTTC

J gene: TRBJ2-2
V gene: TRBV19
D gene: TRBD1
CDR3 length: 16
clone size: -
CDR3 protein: CASILTGSLNTGELFF
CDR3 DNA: TGTGCCAGTATTTTGACAGGGAGCTTGAACACCGGGGAGCTGTTTTTT

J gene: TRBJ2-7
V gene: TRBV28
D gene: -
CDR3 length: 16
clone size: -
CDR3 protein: CASSLPGPNPTYEQYF
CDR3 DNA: TGTGCCAGCAGTTTACCTGGACCCAATCCTACCTACGAGCAGTACTTC

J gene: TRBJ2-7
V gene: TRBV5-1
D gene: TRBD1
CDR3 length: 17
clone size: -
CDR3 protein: CASSLAPAGTGEDEQYF
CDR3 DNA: TGCGCCAGCAGCTTGGCCCCGGCCGGGACAGGGGAGGACGAGCAGTACTTC

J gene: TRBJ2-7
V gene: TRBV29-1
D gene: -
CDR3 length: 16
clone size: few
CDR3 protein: CSVEDRDSGVSYEQYF
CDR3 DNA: TGCAGCGTTGAAGATCGGGATAGCGGAGTCTCCTACGAGCAGTACTTC

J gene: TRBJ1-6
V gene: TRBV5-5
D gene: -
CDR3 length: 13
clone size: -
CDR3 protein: CASSLDSNSPLHF
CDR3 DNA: TGTGCCAGCAGCTTGGATTCTAATTCACCCCTCCACTTT

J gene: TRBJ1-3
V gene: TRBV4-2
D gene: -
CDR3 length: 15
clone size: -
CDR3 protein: CASSQDSRSGNTIYF
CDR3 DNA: TGTGCCAGCAGCCAAGACAGTCGCTCTGGAAACACCATATATTTT

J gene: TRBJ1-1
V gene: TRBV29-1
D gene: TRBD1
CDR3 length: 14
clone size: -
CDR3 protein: CSAPTGGLSTEAFF
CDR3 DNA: TGCAGCGCTCCGACAGGGGGGTTGAGCACTGAAGCTTTCTTT

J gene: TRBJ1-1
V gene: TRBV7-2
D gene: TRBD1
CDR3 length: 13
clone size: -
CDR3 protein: CASSQTPDRGTFF
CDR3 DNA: TGTGCCAGCAGTCAGACCCCGGACAGGGGTACTTTCTTT

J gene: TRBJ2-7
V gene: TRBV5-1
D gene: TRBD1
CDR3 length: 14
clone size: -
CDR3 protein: CASSLGTVQFEQYF
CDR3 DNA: TGCGCCAGCAGCTTAGGGACAGTCCAGTTCGAGCAGTACTTC

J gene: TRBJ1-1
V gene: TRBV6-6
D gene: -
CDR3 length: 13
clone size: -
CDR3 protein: CASSYITGHEAFF
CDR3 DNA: TGTGCCAGCAGTTACATTACAGGGCATGAAGCTTTCTTT

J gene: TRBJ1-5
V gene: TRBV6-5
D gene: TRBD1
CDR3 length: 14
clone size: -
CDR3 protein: CASRGQGAYQPQHF
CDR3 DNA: TGTGCCAGCAGAGGACAGGGGGCATATCAGCCCCAGCATTTT

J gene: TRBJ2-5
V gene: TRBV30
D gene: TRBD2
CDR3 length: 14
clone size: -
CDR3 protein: CAWSPGGGWETQYF
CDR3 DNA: TGTGCCTGGAGCCCTGGCGGGGGGTGGGAGACCCAGTACTTC

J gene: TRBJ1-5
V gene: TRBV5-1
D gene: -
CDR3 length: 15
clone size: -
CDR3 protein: CASSLDGDSNQPQHF
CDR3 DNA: TGCGCCAGCAGCTTAGACGGAGATAGCAATCAGCCCCAGCATTTT